Shown below are 32 T cell receptor beta chains from a single sample sequenced in a study of identical twins. MiXCR, run by TCRdb on the 5' RACE reads, gives a single entry per CDR3 protein. Of 500,000 to 700,000 distinct CDR3 sequences listed, just over 7% are singletons. This sample also appeared in a second study, on yellow fever vaccine responses in identical twins.

The specimen sequenced was PBMCs. The receptors come from a woman under 30 in good health.

The chain links TRBV5-1 to TRBJ2-5, with D unclear. This CDR3 region has 12 residues. Trimming took off 0 bases at V and 7 bases at J, with 7 bases between the two ends. Germline V gives CDR1 SGHRS, CDR2 YFSETQ. CDR3 loop: CASSLATGTQYF. In DNA form, the CDR3 reads TGCGCCAGCAGCTTGGCAACTGGGACCCAGTACTTC. The full variable domain, rest sourced from reference TRBV5-1 and TRBJ2-5, is KAGVTQTPRYLIKTRGQQVTLSCSPISGHRSVSWYQQTPGQGLQFLFEYFSETQRNKGNFPGRFSGRQFSNSRSEMNVSTLELGDSALYLCASSLATGTQYFGPGTRLLVL.

This clonotype was picked up a small number of times. V is TRBV18 and J is TRBJ2-2; TRBD2 matches at 10 bases. The germline gives CDR1 KGHSH, CDR2 LQKENI. The CDR3 consists of 16 residues. The V gene end was trimmed by 3 bases and the J gene end by 5 bases; junction bases not matched to a gene: 6. The CDR3 nucleotides are TGTGCCAGCTCACCGTCACTAGCGGGGAAGACCGGGGAGCTGTTTTTT. Encoded protein: CASSPSLAGKTGELFF.

V is TRBV24-1 and J is TRBJ2-1; D is unresolved. CDR1 KGHDR and CDR2 SFDVKD come from the germline V gene. The germline V and J ends were trimmed by 9 bases and 9 bases, with 11 bases remaining between them. This CDR3 contains 11 residues. The CDR3 region is CATSFMSEQFF. CDR3 nucleotides: TGTGCCACCTCCTTTATGAGTGAGCAGTTCTTC.

This chain uses TRBV12-3 or TRBV12-4 with TRBJ1-1; D is perhaps TRBD1 (6 bases). This CDR3 comprises 17 residues. The V gene lost 3 bases and the J gene lost 0 bases, with 17 bases spanning the gap. As DNA, the CDR3 is TGTGCCAGCAGTTTTCTGTCGACAGGTAACATGAACACTGAAGCTTTCTTT. This codes for CASSFLSTGNMNTEAFF.

This clonotype was observed a few times. This chain uses TRBV2 with TRBJ2-7; D is uncertain. The germline gives CDR1 SNHLY, CDR2 FYNNEI. This CDR3 contains 12 residues. Trimming took off 6 bases at V and 3 bases at J, with 9 bases between the two ends. The CDR3 sequence is CASRGRYYEQYF. The CDR3 DNA sequence: TGTGCCAGCAGGGGTCGCTACTACGAGCAGTACTTC.

The sample holds many counts of this clonotype. Germline is not matched at one junction end, which may reflect a read error. The rearrangement links TRBV10-2 to TRBJ1-5; D is unresolved. The CDR3 contains 13 residues. Germline loops: CDR1 WSHSY, CDR2 SAAADI. This chain's CDR3 is CASSESGNQPQHF. The CDR3 DNA follows: TGCGCCAGCAGTGAGTCAGGCAACCAGCCCCAGCATTTT.

This chain joins TRBV15 and TRBJ2-3; 7 nucleotides line up with TRBD1. Per the germline V gene, CDR1 is LNHNV and CDR2 is YYDKDF (reference sequence). This CDR3 region has 15 residues. Trimming took 4 bases from V and 2 from J; bases not matched to a gene: 6. The CDR3 loop is CATSTHRGPTDTQYF. CDR3 nucleotides: TGTGCCACCAGCACCCATAGGGGGCCCACAGATACGCAGTATTTT.

Ten or more counts support this clonotype. V gene TRBV7-6 combines with J gene TRBJ2-5, with D tentatively TRBD2 (5 bases). V lost 5 bases, J lost 4 bases, and 11 bases lay in between. Germline-derived CDR1 and CDR2 are SGHVS and FNYEAQ. This CDR3 is built from 13 residues. In DNA, the CDR3 is TGTGCCAGCAGCCCGGGATCCACAGAGACCCAGTACTTC. It is translated as CASSPGSTETQYF.

This clonotype was counted only a few times. The chain joins TRBV10-3 to TRBJ2-3, with D possibly matching TRBD2 (6 bases). The V end was cut by 10 bases, the J end by 0 bases, with 14 bases between. Germline V gives CDR1 ENHRY, CDR2 SYGVKD. The CDR3 sequence is 14 residues long. Here the CDR3 reads CATGRGLSTDTQYF. In DNA, the CDR3 is TGTGCCACAGGCCGGGGGTTAAGCACAGATACGCAGTATTTT.

This clonotype was detected many times. CDR3 amino acids: CASILTGTGMDTGELFF. For the CDR3, the DNA is TGTGCCAGCATATTAACCGGGACAGGGATGGACACCGGGGAGCTGTTTTTT. This chain links TRBV5-6 with TRBJ2-2, with TRBD1 matching 9 bases. The CDR3 covers 17 residues. Trimming cost V 6 bases and J 3 bases; bases outside gene matches: 12. CDR1 is SGHDT, CDR2 YYEEEE, per germline.

This clonotype has ten or more counts. The gene calls are TRBV10-3 and TRBJ2-7; possible D gene TRBD2, 6 bases. Germline-derived CDR1 and CDR2 are ENHRY and SYGVKD. The CDR3 runs 11 residues. Between the trimmed V and J ends, which lost 10 bases and 6 bases, there was a span of 13 bases. This CDR3 is CATVEGGEQYF. Here the CDR3 DNA reads TGTGCCACCGTGGAGGGCGGCGAGCAGTACTTC.

This clonotype was seen at least ten times. The gene calls are TRBV12-3 or TRBV12-4 and TRBJ2-1; D perhaps matches TRBD2 (6 bases). The CDR3 totals 13 residues. V was trimmed by 3 bases and J by 12 bases, leaving 15 bases between them. CDR3 nucleotide sequence: TGTGCCAGCAGTTTGATGGAGGGGTTTTGGCAGTTCTTC. Its translation: CASSLMEGFWQFF.

This clonotype was seen a few times. The chain is built from TRBV7-9 and TRBJ2-1; possible D gene TRBD1, 5 bases. In germline, CDR1 is SEHNR, CDR2 FQNEAQ (reference sequence). The V and J ends lost 5 bases and 2 bases respectively, with 13 bases between them. The CDR3 contains 15 residues. The CDR3 DNA is TGTGCCAGCAGCCTAAGACAGAATACCTACAATGAGCAGTTCTTC. It yields the protein CASSLRQNTYNEQFF.

This clonotype showed up just a few times. The junction shows a germline mismatch at one end, possibly a read error. V gene TRBV14 combines with J gene TRBJ2-1, with D possibly TRBD1 on 5 matching bases. Germline CDR1 reads SGHDN; CDR2 reads FVKESK. This CDR3 spans 12 amino acids. CDR3 nucleotides: TGCTGCAGCCGGAGACAGTACAATGAGCAGTTCTTC. It is translated as CCSRRQYNEQFF.

This clonotype was detected ten times or more. The chain couples TRBV29-1 to TRBJ2-1; 7 nucleotides match TRBD1. Germline CDR1 reads SQVTM; CDR2 reads ANQGSEA. The CDR3 covers 13 residues. With 7 bases clipped from V and 3 bases from J, the junction kept 6 bases outside the gene matches. CDR3 in amino acids: CSAGTANYNEQFF. The CDR3 region has the DNA TGCAGCGCCGGGACAGCTAACTACAATGAGCAGTTCTTC.

This clonotype was detected many times. This chain connects TRBV12-3 or TRBV12-4 to TRBJ2-2, with TRBD2 identical over 10 bases. V shed 4 bases and J 2 bases; nucleotides not matched to a gene: 4. The CDR3 totals 16 residues. The CDR3: CASSSGLADNTGELFF. For the CDR3, the DNA is TGTGCCAGCAGTTCAGGACTAGCGGACAACACCGGGGAGCTGTTTTTT.

This clonotype came up a few times. The rearrangement joins TRBV7-2 to TRBJ2-5; 9 bases map to TRBD1. CDR3 length equals 15 residues. V lost 5 bases and J lost 3; bases outside the gene matches: 7. Germline assignment: CDR1 SGHTA and CDR2 FQGNSA. The CDR3 is CASSAWGDREETQYF. In nucleotides, the CDR3 is TGTGCCAGCAGCGCGTGGGGGGACAGGGAAGAGACCCAGTACTTC.

This clonotype was detected only a few times. This chain uses TRBV2 with TRBJ2-3; 7 bases align to TRBD1. Trimming at V came to 5 bases and at J to 8 bases, leaving 7 bases not matched to a gene. The CDR3 runs 13 residues. Looked up from germline, CDR1 is SNHLY and CDR2 is FYNNEI. CDR3 nucleotide sequence: TGTGCCAGCAGTACTACAGGGGATAGTACGCAGTATTTT. Translation gives CASSTTGDSTQYF.

CDR3 sequence (DNA): TGTGCCATCAGTGCCGGGCAGGGGCTGGGGGAGCAGTACTTC. Amino acid sequence: CAISAGQGLGEQYF. The chain couples TRBV10-3 to TRBJ2-7; tentatively, D is TRBD1 (6 bases). The V end lost 4 bases, the J end lost 7 bases, and 17 bases lay between the germline ends. The CDR3 runs 14 residues. Germline loops: CDR1 ENHRY, CDR2 SYGVKD.

A few counts support this clonotype. The chain uses TRBV10-3 and TRBJ2-1; possibly TRBD1 for D (5 bases). CDR1 ENHRY and CDR2 SYGVKD come from the germline V gene. The V end lost 8 bases, the J end lost 10 bases, and 12 bases lay between the germline ends. CDR3 length: 11 amino acids. The CDR3 here is CAISQGREQFF. In nucleotides, the CDR3 is TGTGCCATCTCCCAGGGTAGGGAGCAGTTCTTC.

V and J are TRBV14 and TRBJ1-4, with a weak D call TRBD1 (6 bases). This CDR3 has 13 amino acids. Deletions cut 4 bases from V and 8 bases from J, with 11 bases between. Germline CDR1 SGHDN, CDR2 FVKESK. CDR3 sequence: CASSRGLEEKLFF. The CDR3, as DNA: TGTGCCAGCAGCCGGGGGCTTGAAGAAAAACTGTTTTTT.

With regard to this clonotype: At one of its ends the junction is not consistent with the germline gene, which may arise from a read error. The chain couples TRBV25-1 to TRBJ2-7, with D unclear. This CDR3 has 11 residues. The germline CDR1 and CDR2 sequences are MGHDK and SYGVNS. The CDR3 spells CASTETYEQYF. CDR3 nucleotides: TGTGCCAGCACTGAAACCTACGAGCAGTACTTC.

V and J are TRBV7-2 and TRBJ2-3, with 14 bases matching TRBD2. V was clipped by 5 bases and J by 2 bases; unmatched bases: 3. Germline values: CDR1 SGHTA, CDR2 FQGNSA. The CDR3 is 16 residues long. DNA for the CDR3: TGTGCCAGCAGCACGGGACTAGCGGGAGCCACAGATACGCAGTATTTT. It translates to CASSTGLAGATDTQYF.

This rearrangement joins TRBV29-1 to TRBJ2-5; 10 bases map to TRBD1. J was trimmed by 4 bases and V by 3 bases; bases with no gene match: 8. The germline gives CDR1 SQVTM, CDR2 ANQGSEA. The CDR3 has 15 residues. As DNA, the CDR3 is TGCAGCGTTGAGCGAGGACAGGGGGTATTAGAGACCCAGTACTTC. This codes for CSVERGQGVLETQYF.

This clonotype was detected only a few times. The rearrangement links TRBV29-1 to TRBJ2-7, with D possibly being TRBD1 (6 bases). Germline V lookup: CDR1 SQVTM, CDR2 ANQGSEA. The germline V and J ends were trimmed by 0 bases and 0 bases, with 12 bases remaining between them. This CDR3 spans 15 amino acids. Here the CDR3 reads CSVEEGDTFSYEQYF. CDR3 nucleotides: TGCAGCGTTGAAGAGGGGGACACCTTCTCCTACGAGCAGTACTTC.

This clonotype was detected only a few times. The chain has TRBV20-1 and TRBJ2-1, with 13 positions matching TRBD2. The germline V gene encodes CDR1 DFQATT and CDR2 SNEGSKA (reference sequence). With V trimmed by 6 bases and J by 7 bases, 3 bases remained unmatched. The CDR3 loop spans 13 amino acids. The CDR3 sequence is CSATGLAGNEQFF. The CDR3, as DNA: TGCAGTGCCACGGGACTAGCGGGGAATGAGCAGTTCTTC.

The chain employs TRBV20-1 and TRBJ2-1; TRBD1 aligns across 8 bases. The germline CDR1 and CDR2 sequences are DFQATT and SNEGSKA (reference sequence). CDR3 length: 18 residues. V shed 5 bases, J shed 1 base, and the junction held 16 bases outside the gene matches. The CDR3 nucleotides are TGCAGTGCTGGGAGTCAGGGGGCGCCCCTTTGGTCCTACAATGAGCAGTTCTTC. Protein sequence: CSAGSQGAPLWSYNEQFF.

This clonotype was recorded a few times. The chain is built from TRBV4-1 and TRBJ1-1; D is unclear. CDR1 and CDR2 from the germline V gene are MGHRA and YSYEKL. Trimming pared 4 bases from V and 4 bases from J, leaving 13 bases between. CDR3 length equals 14 residues. DNA of the CDR3: TGCGCCAGCAGCCCTGGTCCCTCGGGCACTGAAGCTTTCTTT. Amino acids: CASSPGPSGTEAFF.

This clonotype appeared a few times. The chain carries TRBV6-2 or TRBV6-3 and TRBJ2-7, with TRBD2 matching over 10 bases. The germline V gene has CDR1 MNHEY and CDR2 SVGEGT. This CDR3 is 15 amino acids long. Trimming at V came to 4 bases and at J to 2 bases, leaving 5 bases not matched to a gene. CDR3 loop: CASSSLGLAAYEQYF. In DNA form, the CDR3 reads TGTGCCAGCAGTTCCTTAGGACTAGCGGCCTACGAGCAGTACTTC.

This clonotype was found many times. The chain joins TRBV12-3 or TRBV12-4 to TRBJ1-1, with 7 bases that match TRBD1. CDR3 length equals 14 residues. The J segment lost 1 base and the V segment lost 7 bases, leaving 6 bases of the junction unmatched. CDR3 protein: CASTLTGTNTEAFF. As DNA, the CDR3 is TGTGCCAGCACCTTGACAGGGACGAACACTGAAGCTTTCTTT.

This sequence joins TRBV29-1 and TRBJ2-5; 8 nucleotides line up with TRBD1. V shed 6 bases and J 4 bases; nucleotides not matched to a gene: 10. This CDR3 is 14 amino acids long. Germline V gives CDR1 SQVTM, CDR2 ANQGSEA. The CDR3: CSVPGQGLRETQYF. CDR3 DNA sequence: TGCAGCGTCCCAGGACAGGGTCTAAGAGAGACCCAGTACTTC.

There are many counts of this clonotype. J is TRBJ1-2 and V is TRBV10-2; D perhaps matches TRBD1 (5 bases). The V end lost 6 bases, the J end lost 2 bases, and 10 bases lay between the germline ends. The CDR3 has 13 residues. Per the germline V gene, CDR1 is WSHSY and CDR2 is SAAADI. As DNA, the CDR3 is TGCGCCAGCAGGGTCCGGGACAACTATGGCTACACCTTC. The encoded protein is CASRVRDNYGYTF.